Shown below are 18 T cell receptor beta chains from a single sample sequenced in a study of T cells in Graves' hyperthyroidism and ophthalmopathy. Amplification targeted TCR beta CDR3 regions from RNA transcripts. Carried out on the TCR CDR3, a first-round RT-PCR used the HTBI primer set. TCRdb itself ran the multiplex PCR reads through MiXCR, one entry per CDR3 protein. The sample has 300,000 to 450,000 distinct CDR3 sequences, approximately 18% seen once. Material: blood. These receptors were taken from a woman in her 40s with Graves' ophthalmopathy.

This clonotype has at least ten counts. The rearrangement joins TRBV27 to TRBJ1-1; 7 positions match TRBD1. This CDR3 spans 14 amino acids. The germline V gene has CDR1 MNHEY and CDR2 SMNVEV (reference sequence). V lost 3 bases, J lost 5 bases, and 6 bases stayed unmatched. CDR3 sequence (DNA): TGTGCCAGCAGTTTCCAGGGGGGGGCGACTGAAGCTTTCTTT. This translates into CASSFQGGATEAFF.

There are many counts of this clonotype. CDR3 sequence reads: CASREQAFGEQYF. The CDR3 nucleotides read TGTGCCAGCAGGGAGCAGGCCTTCGGCGAGCAGTACTTC. V is TRBV2 and J is TRBJ2-7; D not certain. V was pared by 6 bases and J by 6 bases, with 15 bases between. This CDR3 region has 13 residues. Germline CDR1 reads SNHLY; CDR2 reads FYNNEI.

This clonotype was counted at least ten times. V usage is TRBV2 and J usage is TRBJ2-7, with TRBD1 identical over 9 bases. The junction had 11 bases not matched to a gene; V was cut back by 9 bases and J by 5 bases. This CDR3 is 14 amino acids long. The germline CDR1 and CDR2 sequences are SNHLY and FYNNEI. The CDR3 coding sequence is TGTGCCAGTGAGACCGGGACAGGGTTTAACGAGCAGTACTTC. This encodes CASETGTGFNEQYF.

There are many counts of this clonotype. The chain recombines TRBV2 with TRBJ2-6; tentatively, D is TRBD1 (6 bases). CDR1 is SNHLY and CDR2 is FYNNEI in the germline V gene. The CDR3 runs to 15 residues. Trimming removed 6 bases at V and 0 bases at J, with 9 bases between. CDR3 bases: TGTGCCAGCAGGAGGGACACCTCTGGGGCCAACGTCCTGACTTTC. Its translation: CASRRDTSGANVLTF.

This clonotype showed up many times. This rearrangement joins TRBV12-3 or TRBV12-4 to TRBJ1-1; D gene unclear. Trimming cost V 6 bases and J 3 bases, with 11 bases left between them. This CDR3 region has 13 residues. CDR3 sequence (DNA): TGTGCCAGCAGGATAGAGGGTGACACTGAAGCTTTCTTT. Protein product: CASRIEGDTEAFF.

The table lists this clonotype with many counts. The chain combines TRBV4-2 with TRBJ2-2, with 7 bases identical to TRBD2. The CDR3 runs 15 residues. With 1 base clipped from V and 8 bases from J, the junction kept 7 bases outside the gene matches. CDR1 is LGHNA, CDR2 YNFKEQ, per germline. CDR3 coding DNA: TGTGCCAGCAGCCAAGGTGGGAGGGTCGAGGGGGAGCTGTTTTTT. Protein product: CASSQGGRVEGELFF.

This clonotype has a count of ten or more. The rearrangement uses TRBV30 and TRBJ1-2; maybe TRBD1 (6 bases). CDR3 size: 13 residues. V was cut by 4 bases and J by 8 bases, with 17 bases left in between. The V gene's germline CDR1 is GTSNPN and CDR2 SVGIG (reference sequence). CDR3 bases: TGTGCCTGGAAATCCACAGGGTTCGGGGGCTACACCTTC. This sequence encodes CAWKSTGFGGYTF.

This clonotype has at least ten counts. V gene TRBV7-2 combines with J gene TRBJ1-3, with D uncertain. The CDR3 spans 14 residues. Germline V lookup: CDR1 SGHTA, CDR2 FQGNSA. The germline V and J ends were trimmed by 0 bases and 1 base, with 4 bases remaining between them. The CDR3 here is CASSLALSGNTIYF. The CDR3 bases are TGTGCCAGCAGCTTAGCCCTATCTGGAAACACCATATATTTT.

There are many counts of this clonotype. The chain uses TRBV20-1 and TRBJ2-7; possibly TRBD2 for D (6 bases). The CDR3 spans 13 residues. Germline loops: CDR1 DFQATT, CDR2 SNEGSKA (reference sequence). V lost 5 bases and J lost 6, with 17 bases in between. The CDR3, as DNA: TGCAGTGCTGGATCGGGAGAATTAGGCGAGCAGTACTTC. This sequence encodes CSAGSGELGEQYF.

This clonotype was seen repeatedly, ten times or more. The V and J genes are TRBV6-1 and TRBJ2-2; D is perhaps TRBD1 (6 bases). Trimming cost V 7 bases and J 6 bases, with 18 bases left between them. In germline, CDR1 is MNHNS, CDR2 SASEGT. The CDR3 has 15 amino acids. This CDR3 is CASNRDGELPGELFF. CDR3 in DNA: TGTGCCAGCAACAGGGACGGCGAACTCCCCGGGGAGCTGTTTTTT.

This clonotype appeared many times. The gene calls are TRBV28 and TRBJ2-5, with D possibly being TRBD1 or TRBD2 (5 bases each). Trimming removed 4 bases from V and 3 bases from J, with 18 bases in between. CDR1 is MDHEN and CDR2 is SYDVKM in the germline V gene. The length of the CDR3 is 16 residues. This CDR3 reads CASSSPSSRGEETQYF. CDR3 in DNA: TGTGCCAGCAGTTCCCCCAGTAGTAGGGGAGAAGAGACCCAGTACTTC.

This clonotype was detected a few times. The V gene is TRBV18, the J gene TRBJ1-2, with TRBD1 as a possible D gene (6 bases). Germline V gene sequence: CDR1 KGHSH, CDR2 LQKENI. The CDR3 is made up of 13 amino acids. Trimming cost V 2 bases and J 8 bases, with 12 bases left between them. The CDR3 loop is CASSPKTGNGYTF. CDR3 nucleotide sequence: TGTGCCAGCTCACCAAAAACAGGGAACGGCTACACCTTC.

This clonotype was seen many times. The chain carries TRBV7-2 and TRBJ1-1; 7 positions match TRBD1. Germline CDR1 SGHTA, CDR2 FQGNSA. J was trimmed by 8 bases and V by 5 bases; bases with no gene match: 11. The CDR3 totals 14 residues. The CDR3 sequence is CASSIPPGTVEAFF. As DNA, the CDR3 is TGTGCCAGCAGCATACCCCCCGGGACAGTCGAAGCTTTCTTT.

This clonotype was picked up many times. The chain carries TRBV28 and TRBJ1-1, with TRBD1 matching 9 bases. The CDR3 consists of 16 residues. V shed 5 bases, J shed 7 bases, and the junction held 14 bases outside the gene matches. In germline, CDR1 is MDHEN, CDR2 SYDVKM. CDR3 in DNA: TGTGCCAGCAGTCAGGGACAGGGTTTTGATTCTAATGAAGCTTTCTTT. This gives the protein CASSQGQGFDSNEAFF.

The CDR3 here is CASSFRGDSAHMNTEAFF. For the CDR3, the DNA is TGTGCCAGCAGTTTTAGGGGGGACAGCGCCCACATGAACACTGAAGCTTTCTTT. The V gene is TRBV28, the J gene TRBJ1-1; 7 nucleotides align to TRBD1. CDR1 MDHEN and CDR2 SYDVKM come from the germline V gene. The CDR3 extends over 18 amino acids. Trimming cost V 3 bases and J 0 bases; bases outside gene matches: 13.

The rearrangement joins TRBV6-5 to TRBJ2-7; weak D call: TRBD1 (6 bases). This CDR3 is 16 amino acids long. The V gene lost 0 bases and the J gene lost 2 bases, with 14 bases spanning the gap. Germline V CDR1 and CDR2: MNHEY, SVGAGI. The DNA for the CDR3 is TGTGCCAGCAGTTACTCGTGGGATGCAGGGGCCTACGAGCAGTACTTC. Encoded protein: CASSYSWDAGAYEQYF.

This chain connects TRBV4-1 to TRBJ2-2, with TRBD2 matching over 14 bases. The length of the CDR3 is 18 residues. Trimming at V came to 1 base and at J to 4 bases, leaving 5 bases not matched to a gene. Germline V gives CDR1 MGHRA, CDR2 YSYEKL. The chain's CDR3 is CASSQGPGLAGGTGELFF. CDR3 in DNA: TGCGCCAGCAGCCAAGGCCCCGGACTAGCGGGAGGCACCGGGGAGCTGTTTTTT.

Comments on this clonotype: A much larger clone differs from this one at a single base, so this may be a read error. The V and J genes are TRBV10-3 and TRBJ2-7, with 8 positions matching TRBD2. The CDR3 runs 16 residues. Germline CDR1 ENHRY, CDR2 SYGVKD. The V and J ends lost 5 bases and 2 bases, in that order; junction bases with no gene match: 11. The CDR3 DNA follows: TGTGCCATCAGTCGCCGTGGCCTAGCGGGCACCTACGAGCAGTACTTC. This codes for CAISRRGLAGTYEQYF.